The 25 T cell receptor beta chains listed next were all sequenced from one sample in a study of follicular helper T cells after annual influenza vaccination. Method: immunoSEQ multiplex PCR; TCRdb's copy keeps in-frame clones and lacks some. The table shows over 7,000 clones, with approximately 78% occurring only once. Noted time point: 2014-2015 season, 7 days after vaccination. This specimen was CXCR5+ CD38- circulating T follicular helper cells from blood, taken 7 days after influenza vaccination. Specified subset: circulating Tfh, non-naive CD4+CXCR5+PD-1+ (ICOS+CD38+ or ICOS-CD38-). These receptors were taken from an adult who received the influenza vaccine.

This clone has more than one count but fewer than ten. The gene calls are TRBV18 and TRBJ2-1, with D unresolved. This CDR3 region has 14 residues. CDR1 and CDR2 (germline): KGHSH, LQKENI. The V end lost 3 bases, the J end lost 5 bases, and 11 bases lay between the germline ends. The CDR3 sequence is CASSPRSRNNEQFF. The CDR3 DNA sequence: TGTGCCAGCTCACCGCGAAGTAGGAACAATGAGCAGTTCTTC.

The CDR3 sequence is CASSLGPGFSGNTIYF. The CDR3 nucleotides read TGCGCCAGCAGCTTGGGTCCGGGGTTCTCTGGAAACACCATATATTTT. The chain links TRBV5-1 to TRBJ1-3; D unclear. There are 16 residues in the CDR3. Germline loops: CDR1 SGHRS, CDR2 YFSETQ. The V gene lost 0 bases and the J gene lost 0 bases, with 10 bases spanning the gap.

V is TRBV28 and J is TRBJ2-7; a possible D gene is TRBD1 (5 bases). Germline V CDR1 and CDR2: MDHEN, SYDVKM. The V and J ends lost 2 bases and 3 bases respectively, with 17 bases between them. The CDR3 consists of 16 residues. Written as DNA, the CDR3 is TGTGCCAGCAGTTTAGGTGGGGCAGGGCCCATCTACGAGCAGTACTTC. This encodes CASSLGGAGPIYEQYF.

The DNA of the CDR3 is TGTGCCAGCAGCGAAGACCAGAACACTGAAGCTTTCTTT. Protein product: CASSEDQNTEAFF. This chain connects TRBV7-2 to TRBJ1-1; D is unclear. Trimming stripped 5 bases from V and 1 base from J, with 8 bases between. The CDR3 totals 13 residues. Germline CDR1 is SGHTA and CDR2 is FQGNSA.

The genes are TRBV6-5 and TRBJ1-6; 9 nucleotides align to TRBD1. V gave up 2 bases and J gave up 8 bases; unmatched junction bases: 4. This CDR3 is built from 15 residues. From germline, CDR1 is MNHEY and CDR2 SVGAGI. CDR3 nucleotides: TGTGCCAGCAGTTACCCGACAGGGGGAGATTCACCCCTCCACTTT. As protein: CASSYPTGGDSPLHF.

CDR3 coding DNA: TGCGCCAGCAGCCAAGTAACTAGCGGACGCACAGATACGCAGTATTTT. It translates to CASSQVTSGRTDTQYF. This chain connects TRBV4-3 to TRBJ2-3; 8 bases agree with TRBD2. This CDR3 region has 16 residues. Germline V lookup: CDR1 LGHNA, CDR2 YSLEER. V lost 1 base, J lost 1 base, and 4 bases stayed unmatched.

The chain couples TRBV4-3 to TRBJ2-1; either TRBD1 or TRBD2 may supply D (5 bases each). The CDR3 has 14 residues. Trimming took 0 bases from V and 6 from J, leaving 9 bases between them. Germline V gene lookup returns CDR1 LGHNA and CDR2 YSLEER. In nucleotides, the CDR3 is TGCGCCAGCAGCCAAGATCCGGGGCCCAATGAGCAGTTCTTC. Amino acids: CASSQDPGPNEQFF.

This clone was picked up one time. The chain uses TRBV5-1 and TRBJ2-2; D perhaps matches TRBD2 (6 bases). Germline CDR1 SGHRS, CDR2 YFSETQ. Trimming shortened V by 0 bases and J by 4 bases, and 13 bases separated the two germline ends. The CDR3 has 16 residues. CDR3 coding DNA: TGCGCCAGCAGCTTGGCCGTGGGCGGGGCCACCGGGGAGCTGTTTTTT. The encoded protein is CASSLAVGGATGELFF.

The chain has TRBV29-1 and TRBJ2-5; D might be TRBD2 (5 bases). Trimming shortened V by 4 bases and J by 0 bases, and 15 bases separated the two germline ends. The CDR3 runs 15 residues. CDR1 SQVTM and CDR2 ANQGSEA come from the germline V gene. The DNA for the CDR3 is TGCAGCGTTGTCGGGGTAGACAACAACCAAGAGACCCAGTACTTC. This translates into CSVVGVDNNQETQYF.

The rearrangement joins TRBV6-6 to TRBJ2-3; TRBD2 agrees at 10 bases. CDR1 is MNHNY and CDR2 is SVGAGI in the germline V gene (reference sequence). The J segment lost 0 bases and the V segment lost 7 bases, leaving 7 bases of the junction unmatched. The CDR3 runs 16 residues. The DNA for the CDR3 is TGTGCCAGCACCCCTACTAGCGGGAAGAGCACAGATACGCAGTATTTT. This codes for CASTPTSGKSTDTQYF.

The CDR3 region has the DNA TGTGCCAGCGGACCTGGACATAATTCACCCCTCCACTTT. This codes for CASGPGHNSPLHF. The chain is built from TRBV6-5 and TRBJ1-6, with no clear D. The germline CDR1 and CDR2 sequences are MNHEY and SVGAGI. The length of the CDR3 is 13 residues. Trimming removed 8 bases at V and 5 bases at J, with 10 bases between.

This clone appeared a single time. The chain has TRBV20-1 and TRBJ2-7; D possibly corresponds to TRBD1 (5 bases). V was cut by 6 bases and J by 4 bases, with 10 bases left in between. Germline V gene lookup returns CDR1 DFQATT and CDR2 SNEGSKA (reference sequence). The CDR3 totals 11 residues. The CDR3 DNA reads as TGCAGTGCCCCGGACAATTACGAGCAGTACTTC. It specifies CSAPDNYEQYF.

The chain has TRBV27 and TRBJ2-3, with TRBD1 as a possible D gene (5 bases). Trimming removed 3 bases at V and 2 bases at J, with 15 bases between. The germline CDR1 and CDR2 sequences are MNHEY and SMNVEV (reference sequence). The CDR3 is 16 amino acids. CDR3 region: CASSLGLGENTDTQYF. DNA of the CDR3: TGTGCCAGCAGTTTGGGCCTAGGGGAAAACACAGATACGCAGTATTTT.

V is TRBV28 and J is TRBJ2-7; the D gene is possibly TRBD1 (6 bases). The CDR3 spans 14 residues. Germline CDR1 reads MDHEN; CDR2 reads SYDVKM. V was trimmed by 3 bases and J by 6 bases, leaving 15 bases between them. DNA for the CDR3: TGTGCCAGCAGTTTGGTTTTCAGGGGTAGCGAGCAGTACTTC. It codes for CASSLVFRGSEQYF.

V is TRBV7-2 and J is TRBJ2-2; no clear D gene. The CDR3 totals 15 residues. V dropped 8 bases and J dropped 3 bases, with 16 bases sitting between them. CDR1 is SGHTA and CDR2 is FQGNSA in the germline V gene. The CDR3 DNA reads TGTGCCAGCCAGCCCCAGCAGGTAGACACCGGGGAGCTGTTTTTT. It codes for CASQPQQVDTGELFF.

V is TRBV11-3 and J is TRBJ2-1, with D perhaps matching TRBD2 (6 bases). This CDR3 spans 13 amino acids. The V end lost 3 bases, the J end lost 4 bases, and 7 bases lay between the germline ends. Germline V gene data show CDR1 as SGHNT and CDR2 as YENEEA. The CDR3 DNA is TGTGCCAGCAGCTTGGAGGGGTACAATGAGCAGTTCTTC. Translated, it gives CASSLEGYNEQFF.

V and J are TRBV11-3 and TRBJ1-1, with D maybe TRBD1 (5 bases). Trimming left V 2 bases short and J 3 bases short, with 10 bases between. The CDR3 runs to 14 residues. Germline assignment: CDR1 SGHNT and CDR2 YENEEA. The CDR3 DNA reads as TGTGCCAGCAGCTTACGCGGGGGAGACACTGAAGCTTTCTTT. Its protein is CASSLRGGDTEAFF.

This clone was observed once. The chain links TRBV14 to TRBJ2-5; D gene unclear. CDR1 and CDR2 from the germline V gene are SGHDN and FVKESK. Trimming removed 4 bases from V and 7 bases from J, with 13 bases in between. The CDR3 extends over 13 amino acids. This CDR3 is CASSLDPVGTQYF. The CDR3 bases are TGTGCCAGCAGCCTTGACCCCGTGGGGACCCAGTACTTC.

CDR3 residues: CASSRFYDASYNEQFF. DNA for the CDR3: TGTGCCAGCAGCCGCTTTTACGACGCGAGCTACAATGAGCAGTTCTTC. The genes are TRBV7-2 and TRBJ2-1; D uncertain. Trimming cost V 5 bases and J 3 bases, with 17 bases left between them. The CDR3 has 16 amino acids. Germline CDR1 SGHTA, CDR2 FQGNSA.

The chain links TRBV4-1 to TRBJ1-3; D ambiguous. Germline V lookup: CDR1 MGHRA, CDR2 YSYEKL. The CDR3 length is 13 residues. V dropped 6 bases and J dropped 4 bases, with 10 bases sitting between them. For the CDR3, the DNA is TGCGCCAGCAGTCGAAACATCGGAAACACCATATATTTT. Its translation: CASSRNIGNTIYF.

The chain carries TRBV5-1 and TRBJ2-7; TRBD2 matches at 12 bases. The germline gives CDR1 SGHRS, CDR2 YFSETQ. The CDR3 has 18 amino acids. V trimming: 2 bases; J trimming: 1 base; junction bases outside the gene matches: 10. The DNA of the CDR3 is TGCGCCAGCAGCTTCGGCCTAGCGGGGGGGGTCCCTTCCTACGAGCAGTACTTC. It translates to CASSFGLAGGVPSYEQYF.

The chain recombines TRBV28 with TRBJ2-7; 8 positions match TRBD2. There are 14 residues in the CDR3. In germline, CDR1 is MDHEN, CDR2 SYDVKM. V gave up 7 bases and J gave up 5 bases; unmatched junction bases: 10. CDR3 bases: TGTGCCAGCACCGCCGGGGGGGCCGGCCACGAGCAGTACTTC. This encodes CASTAGGAGHEQYF.

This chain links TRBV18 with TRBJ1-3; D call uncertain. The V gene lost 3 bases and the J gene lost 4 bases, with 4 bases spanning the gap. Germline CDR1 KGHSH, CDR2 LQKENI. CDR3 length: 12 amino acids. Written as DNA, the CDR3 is TGTGCCAGCTCACCGACGGGAAACACCATATATTTT. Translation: CASSPTGNTIYF.

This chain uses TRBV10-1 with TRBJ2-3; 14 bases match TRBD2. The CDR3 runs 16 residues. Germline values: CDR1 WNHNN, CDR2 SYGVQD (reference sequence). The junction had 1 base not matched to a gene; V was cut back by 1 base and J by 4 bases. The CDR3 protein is CASSELTSGRADTQYF. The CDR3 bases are TGCGCCAGCAGTGAGTTGACTAGCGGGAGGGCAGATACGCAGTATTTT.

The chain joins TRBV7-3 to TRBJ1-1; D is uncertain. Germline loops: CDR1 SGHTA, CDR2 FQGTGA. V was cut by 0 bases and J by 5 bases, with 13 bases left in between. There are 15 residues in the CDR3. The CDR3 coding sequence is TGTGCCAGCAGCTTAACGGGCGGGTTTGGTACTGAAGCTTTCTTT. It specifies CASSLTGGFGTEAFF.